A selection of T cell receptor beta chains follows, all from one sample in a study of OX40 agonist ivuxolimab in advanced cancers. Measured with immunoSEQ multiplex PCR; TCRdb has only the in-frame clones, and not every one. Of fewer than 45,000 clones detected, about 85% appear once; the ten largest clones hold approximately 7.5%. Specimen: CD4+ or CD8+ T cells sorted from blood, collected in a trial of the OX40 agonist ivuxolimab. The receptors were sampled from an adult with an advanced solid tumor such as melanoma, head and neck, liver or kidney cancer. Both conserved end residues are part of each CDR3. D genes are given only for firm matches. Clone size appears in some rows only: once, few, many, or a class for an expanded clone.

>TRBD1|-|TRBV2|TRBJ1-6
TGTGCCAGCGGGACAGATAATTCACCCCTCCACTTT
CASGTDNSPLHF
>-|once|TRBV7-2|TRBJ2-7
TGTGCCAGCAGCCGTACAGGGGCTAGCGGGTCCTACGAGCAGTACTTC
CASSRTGASGSYEQYF
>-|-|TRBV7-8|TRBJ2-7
TGTGCCAGCAGCACCGACGAGCAGTACTTC
CASSTDEQYF
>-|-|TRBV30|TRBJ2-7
TGTGCCTGGAGTGCGAGCTACGAGCAGTACTTC
CAWSASYEQYF
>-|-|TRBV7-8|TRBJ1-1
TGTGCCAGCAGCCCCCGGGGGGGGCTAGGCACTGAAGCTTTCTTT
CASSPRGGLGTEAFF
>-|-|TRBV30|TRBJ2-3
TGTGCCTGGAGTGTAGTAGCGCTTAGGGTAGATACGCAGTATTTT
CAWSVVALRVDTQYF
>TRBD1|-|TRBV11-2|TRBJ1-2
TGTGCCAGCAGCTCACTCCGGGACAGAGACTATGGCTACACCTTC
CASSSLRDRDYGYTF
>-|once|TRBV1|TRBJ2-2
TGCACCAGCAGCATTGACACCGGGGAGCTGTTTTTT
CTSSIDTGELFF
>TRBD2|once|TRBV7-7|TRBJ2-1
TGTGCCAGCAGCCCTCTAGCGGGAGGTATCAATGAGCAGTTCTTC
CASSPLAGGINEQFF
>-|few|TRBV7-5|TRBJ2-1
TGTGCCAGCAGCTTAGAGGGCTTTACGGGAGACTCCTACAATGAGCAGTTCTTC
CASSLEGFTGDSYNEQFF
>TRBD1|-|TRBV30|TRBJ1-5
TGTGCCTCCACCGGGACAGGGGGCGCGGGGACACAGCCCCAGCATTTT
CASTGTGGAGTQPQHF
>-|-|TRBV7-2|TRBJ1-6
TGTGCCAGCACCAAGACACCGGGTAATTCACCCCTCCACTTT
CASTKTPGNSPLHF
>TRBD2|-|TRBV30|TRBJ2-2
TGTGCCTGGACTCGCCGGGGGGTGGAAACCGGGGAGCTGTTTTTT
CAWTRRGVETGELFF
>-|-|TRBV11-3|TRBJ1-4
TGTGCCAGCAGCTATCAAGAAAGGGAGGGAAATGAAAAACTGTTTTTT
CASSYQEREGNEKLFF